The TCR beta chain under discussion was sequenced for a study of identical twins. Study results and limitations: Clonotypes of the beta chain that were abundant in cord blood carried fewer insertions (memory repertoires showed none).

Template switching added a universal primer site, and cDNA bore unique molecular identifiers. TCRdb re-derived calls from the 5' RACE reads in MiXCR, one entry per CDR3 protein. Altogether around 1.7 million distinct CDR3 sequences are present, less than 35% being singletons, with the ten largest covering roughly 0.3%. This clonotype was recorded many times. Its antigen remains unknown. Sequenced: cord blood. The TCR was taken from a newborn girl in good health.

CDR3: CASSPPGQNTEAFF. The CDR3 DNA is TGTGCCAGCAGCCCTCCGGGACAGAACACTGAAGCTTTCTTT. The V and J genes are TRBV28 and TRBJ1-1; D may be TRBD1 (6 bases). Germline V lookup: CDR1 MDHEN, CDR2 SYDVKM. The CDR3 loop spans 14 amino acids. The germline V and J ends were trimmed by 6 bases and 1 base, with 12 bases remaining between them.